Listed below are T cell receptor beta chains from one sample, sequenced in a study of blood T cell repertoires in COVID-19. Some clones are missing from TCRdb's copy, which holds only in-frame ones; the method was immunoSEQ multiplex PCR. The table has 150,000 to 200,000 clones, around 79% seen once. Sequenced sample: peripheral blood. The receptors were gathered from a woman in her forties with COVID-19, enrolled during active disease. CDR3s include the opening cysteine and the closing phenylalanine or tryptophan. Fields, in order: clone size, D gene, CDR3 length, V gene, J gene, CDR3 DNA, CDR3 protein. D genes are given only for firm matches. Only part of the rows carry a size: once, few, many, or a class if the clone is expanded.

NA	TRBD1	14	TRBV16	TRBJ2-7	TGTGCCAGCAGCTACCGGGACAGGACCTACGAGCAGTACTTC	CASSYRDRTYEQYF
NA	TRBD1	15	TRBV5-4	TRBJ1-1	TGTGCCAGCAGCTTTACGACAGGGTGGGACACTGAAGCTTTCTTT	CASSFTTGWDTEAFF
NA	TRBD2	16	TRBV6-1	TRBJ2-1	TGTGCCAGCAGTGACCCGGGGAGCGGGGGTGGTAATGAGCAGTTCTTC	CASSDPGSGGGNEQFF
once	NA	14	TRBV5-8	TRBJ1-2	TGTGCCAGCAGCTTGCGAGTAGCTAACTATGGCTACACCTTC	CASSLRVANYGYTF
once	TRBD2	15	TRBV29-1	TRBJ2-1	TGCAGCGTCCACGCGGTAGCGGGAGGGGGGGGTGAGCAGTTCTTC	CSVHAVAGGGGEQFF
once	TRBD2	17	TRBV5-4	TRBJ2-1	TGTGCCAGCAGCTTGACTAGCGGGGGTACACCAAACAATGAGCAGTTCTTC	CASSLTSGGTPNNEQFF
NA	NA	14	TRBV5-4	TRBJ2-1	TGTGCCAGCAGCTCGGAGAACCCCTACAATGAGCAGTTCTTC	CASSSENPYNEQFF
few	NA	20	TRBV5-1	TRBJ2-7	TGCGCCAGCAGCCTGGGAACCTTTTATACAGGGGACTCGAACTCCTACGAGCAGTACTTC	CASSLGTFYTGDSNSYEQYF
NA	TRBD1	13	TRBV5-4	TRBJ1-1	TGTGCCAGCAGCTTGTCAGGGGGCGTTGAAGCTTTCTTT	CASSLSGGVEAFF
NA	TRBD2	15	TRBV30	TRBJ2-3	TGTGCCTGGAGTCAAGCGGGAGGGCGGTCAGATACGCAGTATTTT	CAWSQAGGRSDTQYF
NA	NA	13	TRBV5-1	TRBJ2-7	TGCGCCAGCAGGGACAGCCCTCACTACGAGCAGTACTTC	CASRDSPHYEQYF
NA	TRBD2	17	TRBV24-1	TRBJ2-3	TGTGCCACCAGTGACCGAGGACTAGCGGGAGCAACAGATACGCAGTATTTT	CATSDRGLAGATDTQYF
NA	NA	15	TRBV7-6	TRBJ2-3	TGTGCCAGCAGCTTAGTCCAAACGGGCACAGATACGCAGTATTTT	CASSLVQTGTDTQYF
once	NA	18	TRBV6-2/TRBV6-3	TRBJ2-5	TGTGCCAGCAGTTACTCGATGATGGGGGACGGGAGTTTCCAGACCCAGTACTTC	CASSYSMMGDGSFQTQYF
NA	TRBD1	15	TRBV4-2	TRBJ1-2	TGTGCCAGCAGCCAAGCCTCACAGGGGCCTGATGGCTACACCTTC	CASSQASQGPDGYTF
NA	TRBD2	16	TRBV7-6	TRBJ2-2	TGTGCCAGCAGCTTGAGCGGGGGGATAGCCACCGGGGAGCTGTTTTTT	CASSLSGGIATGELFF
NA	TRBD1	14	TRBV5-1	TRBJ2-4	TGCGCCAGCAGCCCGGACAGGGTCAGAAACATTCAGTACTTC	CASSPDRVRNIQYF